This T cell receptor beta chain was identified in a study of T cells in Graves' hyperthyroidism and ophthalmopathy. Broader study findings: Blood also carried most thyroid clonotypes expanded above 0.001.

This clonotype was seen a handful of times. The antigen remains unidentified. RNA transcripts were the template for amplifying TCR beta CDR3 regions. With the HTBI primer set, the TCR CDR3 went through a first round of RT-PCR. From the multiplex PCR reads, TCRdb called clonotypes with MiXCR, one entry per CDR3 protein. This sample has more than 300,000 distinct CDR3 sequences; about a sixth occur once, and the top ten carry 34%. Patients aged 18 to 65 had newly diagnosed hyperthyroidism of under 2 months' duration. Exclusion of a patient resulted from uncontrolled infection, other autoimmune disease, pregnancy or lactation. Together with thyroid ultrasound, orbital computed tomography, serum thyroxine and TRAb, clinical symptoms were used for diagnoses. This clonotype originated in a woman in her twenties or thirties with Graves' hyperthyroidism that later progressed to Graves' ophthalmopathy. The sequenced sample consisted of blood.

The CDR3 DNA is TGCGCCAGCAGCCAAGTCGTCAGTTCCTCCAAAAACATTCAGTACTTC. It translates to CASSQVVSSSKNIQYF. This sequence joins TRBV4-1 and TRBJ2-4; D ambiguous. Germline V gives CDR1 MGHRA, CDR2 YSYEKL. The CDR3 contains 16 residues. V was clipped by 1 base and J by 2 bases, with 12 bases between them.